The next 18 T cell receptor beta chains were all read from a single sample in a study of molecular identifiers for immune sequencing clone quantification. One entry per CDR3 protein, called by TCRdb with MiXCR from the PCR reads. The profile shows about 640,000 distinct CDR3 sequences, 20% of them singletons. Sequences were obtained from naive CD8+ T cells from blood, with Jurkat cell RNA spiked in. The subset was: FACS-sorted CD8+CD4-CCR7+CD45RA+ naive T cells. These receptors all come from a human donor in good health. Some libraries in this study had Jurkat cell RNA spiked in.

About this clonotype itself: One junction end does not reproduce the germline sequence, and a read error may be involved. The rearrangement uses TRBV6-5 and TRBJ1-1; maybe TRBD1 (6 bases). The CDR3 totals 14 residues. The germline V gene has CDR1 MNHEY and CDR2 SVGAGI. The CDR3 protein is CASSYTGLNTEALF. In DNA, the CDR3 is TGTGCCAGCAGTTACACAGGGTTGAACACTGAAGCTCTCTTT.

In this sample, this clonotype turned up a few times. The V call is TRBV11-2, the J call TRBJ2-7; 7 nucleotides match TRBD2. Per germline, CDR1 SGHAT and CDR2 FQNNGV. The CDR3 runs 13 residues. Trimming at V came to 2 bases and at J to 6 bases, leaving 4 bases not matched to a gene. CDR3 protein: CASSLKGEGEQYF. The CDR3 DNA reads TGTGCCAGCAGCTTAAAAGGGGAGGGCGAGCAGTACTTC.

This clonotype was recorded many times. This chain joins TRBV6-5 and TRBJ2-3; D may be TRBD1 (5 bases). The CDR3 covers 14 residues. Trimming left V 6 bases short and J 2 bases short, with 12 bases between. The V gene's germline CDR1 is MNHEY and CDR2 SVGAGI. CDR3 DNA sequence: TGTGCCAGCAGCCGCCTCAGGGACACAGATACGCAGTATTTT. It encodes CASSRLRDTDTQYF.

Concerning this clonotype itself: The junction differs from germline at one of its ends, possibly a read error. V gene TRBV15 combines with J gene TRBJ2-7, with a possible D match to TRBD2 (5 bases). The CDR3 spans 16 residues. The germline gives CDR1 LNHNV, CDR2 YYDKDF (reference sequence). The CDR3 is CAISRDKRGYSYEQYF. The CDR3 coding sequence is TGTGCCATCAGCAGAGATAAAAGAGGGTACTCCTACGAGCAGTACTTC.

There are many counts of this clonotype. The chain recombines TRBV7-9 with TRBJ1-5; D remains ambiguous. The CDR3 runs 15 residues. Germline lookup yields CDR1 SEHNR and CDR2 FQNEAQ (reference sequence). Trimming removed 10 bases from V and 3 bases from J, with 19 bases in between. Written as DNA, the CDR3 is TGTGCCACCGAGCGTTGGGCAGAACACAATCAGCCCCAGCATTTT. It yields the protein CATERWAEHNQPQHF.

In this sample, this clonotype turned up many times. V usage is TRBV28 and J usage is TRBJ1-4; 7 nucleotides align to TRBD1. CDR1 and CDR2 (germline): MDHEN, SYDVKM. Germline trimming cut 5 bases from V and 5 bases from J; bases unmatched to any gene: 11. There are 16 residues in the CDR3. The CDR3 bases are TGTGCCAGCAGTGCGATACAGGGGTTTGTGAATGAAAAACTGTTTTTT. The encoded protein is CASSAIQGFVNEKLFF.

In the case of this clonotype: A much more abundant neighbour one base away suggests this may be a read error. J is TRBJ2-3 and V is TRBV28; TRBD2 is a possible D gene (5 bases). Germline CDR1 and CDR2: MDHEN and SYDVKM. The CDR3 runs to 14 residues. The CDR3 loop reads CASSSERGIDAQYF. The CDR3 nucleotides are TGTGCCAGCAGTTCCGAGCGAGGGATAGATGCGCAGTATTTT.

This clonotype was picked up many times. The rearrangement joins TRBV6-5 to TRBJ2-5, with D tentatively TRBD2 (6 bases). Germline lookup yields CDR1 MNHEY and CDR2 SVGAGI. The CDR3 is made up of 15 amino acids. Trimming took off 0 bases at V and 5 bases at J, with 13 bases between the two ends. CDR3 nucleotides: TGTGCCAGCAGTTACTCTTTAGGAGGGGAGGAGACCCAGTACTTC. As protein: CASSYSLGGEETQYF.

In the case of this clonotype: One junction end disagrees with the germline gene, perhaps due to a read error. The CDR3 DNA sequence: TGTGCCAGCAGTTTAGGGACAGGGGATGAAAAACCGTTTTTT. Translated, it gives CASSLGTGDEKPFF. This chain uses TRBV27 with TRBJ1-4; 10 bases are a match to TRBD1. The germline gives CDR1 MNHEY, CDR2 SMNVEV (reference sequence). CDR3 length: 14 amino acids. Supplemented by reference TRBV27 and TRBJ1-4, the full variable domain reads EAQVTQNPRYLITVTGKKLTVTCSQNMNHEYMSWYRQDPGLGLRQIYYSMNVEVTDKGDVPEGYKVSRKEKRNFPLILESPSPNQTSLYFCASSLGTGDEKPFFGSGTQLSVL.

Of note for this clonotype: A much larger clonotype is one base distant, so this may be a read error. The V and J genes are TRBV24-1 and TRBJ2-2, with D tentatively TRBD1 or TRBD2 (5 bases each). The CDR3 sequence is 14 residues long. Germline assignment: CDR1 KGHDR and CDR2 SFDVKD. CDR3 amino acids: CATSSYRSTGELSF. The CDR3 DNA is TGTGCCACCAGTAGTTACAGGAGCACCGGGGAGCTGTCTTTT.

Ten or more counts support this clonotype. V and J are TRBV4-1 and TRBJ1-1, with D tentatively TRBD1 (6 bases). Germline V CDR1 and CDR2: MGHRA, YSYEKL. Deletions cut 3 bases from V and 12 bases from J, with 14 bases between. The CDR3 totals 12 residues. The CDR3: CASSQAGQVPFF. CDR3 in DNA: TGCGCCAGCAGCCAGGCGGGACAAGTCCCTTTCTTT.

There are many counts of this clonotype. The V call is TRBV10-3, the J call TRBJ2-5, with D tentatively TRBD2 (6 bases). The germline V and J ends were trimmed by 4 bases and 4 bases, with 19 bases remaining between them. The CDR3 covers 16 residues. Per the germline V gene, CDR1 is ENHRY and CDR2 is SYGVKD. The CDR3 DNA reads as TGTGCCATCAGTGCCACCGGGGCAGCGGGCGGAGAGACCCAGTACTTC. This encodes CAISATGAAGGETQYF.

The rearrangement uses TRBV24-1 and TRBJ2-2; D perhaps matches TRBD2 (5 bases). CDR3 length: 18 residues. Germline V gene data show CDR1 as KGHDR and CDR2 as SFDVKD. Trimming stripped 0 bases from V and 7 bases from J, with 20 bases between. CDR3 sequence: CATSDLHGVLGSYGELFF. CDR3 coding DNA: TGTGCCACCAGTGATTTGCACGGGGTACTTGGTTCGTACGGGGAGCTGTTTTTT.

This clonotype turned up a few times. V gene TRBV20-1 combines with J gene TRBJ2-5; 11 nucleotides match TRBD1. The CDR3 contains 15 residues. Germline CDR1 reads DFQATT; CDR2 reads SNEGSKA (reference sequence). J lost 5 bases, V lost 0 bases, and 5 bases had no gene match. Here the CDR3 DNA reads TGCAGTGCTAGAGATGGGACAGGGGGTCGGGAGACCCAGTACTTC. This sequence encodes CSARDGTGGRETQYF.

V is TRBV11-2 and J is TRBJ1-1; no reliable D call. Germline lookup yields CDR1 SGHAT and CDR2 FQNNGV. The germline V and J ends were trimmed by 2 bases and 7 bases, with 11 bases remaining between them. This CDR3 comprises 13 residues. CDR3 bases: TGTGCCAGCAGCTTACTCCCAGAAGATGAAGCTTTCTTT. Amino acids: CASSLLPEDEAFF.

This clonotype was picked up many times. The chain couples TRBV25-1 to TRBJ2-2, with D perhaps TRBD1 or TRBD2 (5 bases each). The CDR3 extends over 14 amino acids. Germline V CDR1 and CDR2: MGHDK, SYGVNS. The V gene lost 5 bases and the J gene lost 5 bases, with 12 bases spanning the gap. The CDR3 DNA reads TGTGCCAGCAGTTTTTCGGGGCAGACCGGGGAGCTGTTTTTT. As protein: CASSFSGQTGELFF.

In this sample, this clonotype turned up many times. This rearrangement joins TRBV28 to TRBJ2-7; D call uncertain. This CDR3 is built from 13 residues. The germline CDR1 and CDR2 sequences are MDHEN and SYDVKM. With 1 base removed from V and 5 bases from J, the gap between germline ends came to 9 bases. The CDR3 region is CASSLSVSDEQYF. In DNA, the CDR3 is TGTGCCAGCAGTTTATCGGTGTCGGACGAGCAGTACTTC.

In its sample, this clonotype was seen a few times. The rearrangement links TRBV6-6 to TRBJ2-1; 7 nucleotides align to TRBD2. The V gene's germline CDR1 is MNHNY and CDR2 SVGAGI (reference sequence). The CDR3 contains 14 residues. V lost 4 bases to trimming and J lost 5 bases; unmatched junction nucleotides: 5. The DNA of the CDR3 is TGTGCCAGCAGTTCACTAGCGACAGACAATGAGCAGTTCTTC. Translation: CASSSLATDNEQFF.